Reported below is one T cell receptor (beta chain). Sequencing used immunoSEQ multiplex PCR; TCRdb keeps in-frame clones, though not all of them. Of tens of thousands of clones in the sample, approximately 92% are singletons; the top ten hold 2.8%. CDR1 is SGHRS and CDR2 is YFSETQ in the germline V gene. V was pared by 5 bases and J by 1 base, with 12 bases between. The CDR3 extends over 14 amino acids. The entry originates in a study of T cell changes during pregnancy in multiple sclerosis. Sequenced material: peripheral blood, taken in the third trimester of pregnancy. The chain couples TRBV5-1 to TRBJ1-1, with D possibly matching TRBD1 (6 bases). The TCR sequence derives from a female donor in good health, enrolled as a control in a pregnancy study. CDR3 bases: TGCGCCAGCAGGGTACAGGGTACGAACACTGAAGCTTTCTTT. This codes for CASRVQGTNTEAFF.